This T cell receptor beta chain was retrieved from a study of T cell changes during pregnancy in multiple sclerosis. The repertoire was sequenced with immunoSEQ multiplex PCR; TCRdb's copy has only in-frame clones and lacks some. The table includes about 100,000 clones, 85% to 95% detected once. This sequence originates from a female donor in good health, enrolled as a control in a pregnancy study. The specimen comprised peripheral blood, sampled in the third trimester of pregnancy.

The CDR3 DNA follows: TGTGCCAGCAGTTACGGGGGGGACGAGCAGTACTTC. It encodes CASSYGGDEQYF. The chain combines TRBV27 with TRBJ2-7, with 8 bases aligning to TRBD2. CDR3 length: 12 amino acids. Germline CDR1 reads MNHEY; CDR2 reads SMNVEV (reference sequence). J gave up 5 bases and V 4 bases, and 1 base lay outside the gene matches.